This T cell receptor (beta chain) was recovered during a study of technical replicates of blood from a handful of donors. Germline V gene lookup returns CDR1 LNHDA and CDR2 SQIVND (reference sequence). Trimming took off 10 bases at V and 0 bases at J, with 10 bases between the two ends. This CDR3 is built from 13 residues. TCRdb's table, derived via immunoSEQ multiplex PCR, lists solely in-frame clones and lacks some. The sample lists about 93,000 clones; about 95% were seen once. This clone appeared a single time. This chain joins TRBV19 and TRBJ1-3; perhaps TRBD1 as D (5 bases). This receptor was taken from a human donor in good health. Input material: T cells isolated from PBMCs. The CDR3 bases are TGTGCCACCCGGGGGGGCTCTGGAAACACCATATATTTT. Translating gives CATRGGSGNTIYF.